The rows below give T cell receptor beta chains drawn from one sample of a study of low-dose radiotherapy and immunotherapy resistance in tumors. TCRdb processed the reads anew with MiXCR; each CDR3 protein has one entry. The sample shows 85,000 to 100,000 distinct CDR3 sequences, 9.4% of them seen only once. The starting material was PBMCs, obtained before treatment. The receptors come from a male donor with prostate cancer. The CDR3 runs from the conserved cysteine through the conserved F or W. The D gene is left open where the match is weak. Size tells how often a clone was seen (once, few, many) or the class of an expanded clone, and some rows leave it out.

-	TRBV6-5	TRBJ2-7	many	CASSYLTAGTAYEQYF	TGTGCCAGCAGTTACTTGACGGCCGGGACGGCCTACGAGCAGTACTTC
-	TRBV11-2	TRBJ2-2	many	CASRPGRINTGELFF	TGTGCCAGCAGACCGGGACGGATTAACACCGGGGAGCTGTTTTTT
TRBD2	TRBV5-1	TRBJ2-3	many	CASTASGKAELQYF	TGCGCCAGCACGGCTAGCGGGAAGGCGGAGCTACAGTATTTT
-	TRBV14	TRBJ2-1	many	CASSQFYPGRHNEQFF	TGTGCCAGCAGCCAATTTTATCCGGGTCGACACAATGAGCAGTTCTTC
TRBD2	TRBV5-4	TRBJ2-1	-	CASSGASGSTDEQFF	TGTGCCAGCAGCGGGGCTAGCGGGAGTACCGATGAGCAGTTCTTC
-	TRBV7-2	TRBJ1-2	many	CASSLGLRGYGYTF	TGTGCCAGCAGCTTAGGGTTGAGGGGTTATGGCTACACCTTC
-	TRBV29-1	TRBJ2-1	many	CSVEVANSYNEQFF	TGCAGCGTTGAGGTTGCGAACTCCTACAATGAGCAGTTCTTC
-	TRBV7-2	TRBJ2-3	many	CASSFRQSTDTQYF	TGTGCCAGCAGCTTCAGGCAGAGCACAGATACGCAGTATTTT
TRBD1	TRBV18	TRBJ2-7	many	CASSPGDRDREQYF	TGTGCCAGCTCACCAGGGGACAGGGATCGCGAGCAGTACTTC
-	TRBV7-9	TRBJ2-7	many	CASSRTVYEQYF	TGTGCCAGCAGTCGGACCGTTTACGAGCAGTACTTC
TRBD2	TRBV20-1	TRBJ2-1	many	CSAPAQAGVVNEQFF	TGCAGTGCCCCCGCCCAAGCGGGAGTTGTTAATGAGCAGTTCTTC
-	TRBV20-1	TRBJ1-1	many	CSARRDMNTEAFF	TGCAGTGCGCGAAGGGATATGAACACTGAAGCTTTCTTT
-	TRBV19	TRBJ2-7	few	CASSTTGAAEQYF	TGTGCCAGTAGTACCACCGGGGCCGCAGAGCAGTACTTC
TRBD2	TRBV6-2/TRBV6-3	TRBJ2-2	many	CASSGLAGDTGELFF	TGTGCCAGCAGTGGACTAGCGGGAGACACCGGGGAGCTGTTTTTT
TRBD1	TRBV5-1	TRBJ1-1	few	CASSGRQGPSMNTEAFF	TGCGCCAGCAGCGGTAGACAGGGCCCATCTATGAACACTGAAGCTTTCTTT
TRBD1	TRBV6-5	TRBJ2-7	many	CASSPDRDRDSEQYF	TGTGCCAGCAGCCCCGACCGGGACAGGGACTCCGAGCAGTACTTC
-	TRBV5-1	TRBJ1-2	many	CASSSFRDTVNYGYTF	TGCGCCAGCAGCTCCTTTAGGGACACGGTGAACTATGGCTACACCTTC
-	TRBV29-1	TRBJ1-2	many	CSVEGPNPGSGYTF	TGCAGCGTTGAAGGGCCGAATCCAGGGTCTGGCTACACCTTC
-	TRBV5-6	TRBJ2-1	many	CASSPSYGEQFF	TGTGCCAGCAGTCCCTCTTATGGTGAGCAGTTCTTC
TRBD2	TRBV6-6	TRBJ2-2	many	CASSYGGGNTGELFF	TGTGCCAGCAGTTACGGCGGGGGGAACACCGGGGAGCTGTTTTTT
-	TRBV14	TRBJ2-3	many	CASSQEIGYTDTQYF	TGTGCCAGCAGCCAAGAAATCGGCTACACAGATACGCAGTATTTT
-	TRBV5-6	TRBJ2-2	many	CASNQRTGELFF	TGTGCCAGCAATCAGCGCACCGGGGAGCTGTTTTTT
TRBD1	TRBV6-5	TRBJ2-7	many	CASSNRQGTYEQYF	TGTGCCAGCAGTAATCGACAGGGGACCTACGAGCAGTACTTC